This TCR beta chain was identified during a study of cytomegalovirus exposure and HLA in healthy donors. Study findings and constraints: Clonal expansion was found to be greater in HLA-associated TCR beta chains than in equally common others in a later analysis.

CDR3 size: 11 residues. V dropped 1 base and J dropped 15 bases, with 10 bases sitting between them. The germline gives CDR1 LNHNV, CDR2 YYDKDF (reference sequence). Worth noting for this clone: The antigen is not known.

This PCR relied on a set of 60 Vbeta primers and 13 Jbeta primers. The protocol was immunoSEQ multiplex PCR, while the TCRdb copy is restricted to in-frame clones and leaves out a portion. The table lists 90,000 or so clones, just under 80% of them singletons. Sequencing was carried out using PBMCs. The sequence derives from a woman aged 40 to 50 in good health and CMV-seronegative. The V gene is TRBV15, the J gene TRBJ2-1; D ambiguous. The CDR3 sequence is CATSRGWAPFF. CDR3 sequence (DNA): TGTGCCACCAGCAGAGGGTGGGCTCCGTTCTTC.